A selection of T cell receptor beta chains follows, all from one sample in a study of cytomegalovirus exposure and HLA in healthy donors. Libraries were prepared by immunoSEQ multiplex PCR; TCRdb keeps only in-frame clonotypes and omits some of them. The repertoire holds around 160,000 clones, with around 90% as singletons. The source material was PBMCs. The receptors come from a woman younger than 35 in good health and CMV-seropositive. The conserved cysteine and the conserved F or W are not part of the CDR3 here. Fields, in order: clone size, V gene, J gene, CDR3 protein. Some rows have no size entry. The others give once, few or many, or a class for an expanded clone.

>-|TRBV5-1|TRBJ2-1
ASSFATGSSYNEQF
>-|TRBV6-5|TRBJ1-2
ASFRQPYGYT
>-|TRBV19|TRBJ2-1
ASSIGAGNEQF
>-|TRBV5-4|TRBJ2-1
ASSPGLAGPSNEQF
>few|TRBV7-9|TRBJ1-2
ASSLAKGYT
>-|TRBV4-3|TRBJ2-7
ASSQDDQGELAYEQY
>-|TRBV6-5|TRBJ2-3
ASSYLGGGDTDTQY
>few|TRBV7-3|TRBJ1-1
ASSPGTTSEAF
>-|TRBV10-1|TRBJ2-1
ASSSSGALPDLF
>-|TRBV14|TRBJ2-7
ASSQDASGTLQY
>-|TRBV11-1|TRBJ1-4
ASSSGTAFSTNEKLF
>-|TRBV2|TRBJ1-1
ASSGRQGGGAF
>-|TRBV18|TRBJ1-2
ASSPRRFSPYSPTLYGYT
>-|TRBV18|TRBJ1-5
ASSPGHTSNQPQH
>-|TRBV5-1|TRBJ2-7
ASSVGLAFYEQY
>-|TRBV2|TRBJ2-7
ASSPPVAATYEQY
>-|TRBV5-1|TRBJ2-1
ASRVVGYNEQF
>once|TRBV9|TRBJ2-7
ASSVAGRSDEQY
>-|TRBV19|TRBJ2-5
ASSKDGQGMQETQY
>few|TRBV4-2|TRBJ1-4
ASSQVWEAGWAEKLF
>-|TRBV29-1|TRBJ2-7
SVESARLPYEQY
>-|TRBV9|TRBJ1-3
ASSVAGSGSTSGNTIY
>few|TRBV10-3|TRBJ2-5
AISDGEETQY
>-|TRBV30|TRBJ2-3
AWSTSVPTDTQY
>-|TRBV18|TRBJ2-7
ASSPPNRGQGSYEQY
>-|TRBV6-6|TRBJ1-1
ASTPPAGRGLTEAF
>-|TRBV4-3|TRBJ2-3
ASSQDRGDTDTQY
>-|TRBV6-5|TRBJ2-2
ASSYSRGMVTGELF
>-|TRBV7-9|TRBJ2-7
ASSLEQGSYEQY
>medium-sized|TRBV30|TRBJ2-7
AWRGLAGSSYEQY
>few|TRBV7-2|TRBJ1-5
ASSYLGQYQPQH
>-|TRBV11-2|TRBJ2-2
ASLLAGELF
>-|TRBV28|TRBJ2-2
ASSFGGPTGELF
>-|TRBV6-5|TRBJ1-6
ASSLRTQNSPLH
>-|TRBV28|TRBJ2-7
ASSPERSPAHEQY
>once|TRBV4-2|TRBJ2-3
ASSQDLAGGENTQY
>-|TRBV18|TRBJ1-1
ASSPPAGLRNTEAF
>few|TRBV9|TRBJ2-7
ASSGAYAPGEQY
>-|TRBV9|TRBJ1-4
ASSPGTGGWNEKLF
>-|TRBV5-1|TRBJ2-7
ASSFMEGANSYEQY
>-|TRBV19|TRBJ2-5
ASSSMGAGKETQY
>-|TRBV5-6|TRBJ2-1
ASSYISGVSYNEQF
>-|TRBV27|TRBJ2-7
ASTLTGPYEQY
>-|TRBV7-3|TRBJ2-5
ASSRDRQETQY
>-|TRBV2|TRBJ2-5
ASRQQETQY
>many|TRBV29-1|TRBJ1-4
SVGQGAREKLF
>-|TRBV2|TRBJ1-5
ASSEWAGGNQPQH
>once|TRBV27|TRBJ2-2
ASSFGGVGTRNTGELF
>-|TRBV6-6|TRBJ2-5
ASSHFGRETQY
>once|TRBV6-1|TRBJ1-2
ASSIRGLINYGYT
>-|TRBV27|TRBJ2-3
ASSLSGQYTDTQY